The entry that follows covers one T cell receptor beta chain sequence. Its binding antigen is unknown. No much larger clone is present one base from it, and per-base qualities are unavailable. The sample belongs to a study of shared clonotypes between healthy human individuals (dated by TCRdb to the early 2020s). Regarding the research as a whole: The cohort included three men and a couple of women between 18 and 49 years of age. To increase sequencing depth and limit assay-specific biases, TCR repertoire library preparation and sequencing were carried out by different laboratories using diverse techniques. For each donor, CD4 naive and CD4 memory were each given three plates, CD8 naive was given two plates, and CD8 memory was given one plate. Blood TCR repertoires of a handful of healthy adults were deeply sequenced to estimate repertoire size and the extent of clonotype sharing between individuals. Each donor's leukapheresis produced roughly between about 0.9 and 9.5 billion PBMCs. Results and caveats for the whole study, not just this receptor: Naive subsets generally had larger estimated clonotype richness than memory subsets. Pairwise subsampling led to the expectation that sequencing depth would affect the degree of clonotype sharing among donors. Incomplete sequencing was indicated by rarefaction of sorted-subset datasets, despite the large sequencing depth. When several donors were compared, the shared fraction of clonotypes was roughly 4.8% for naive CD4, less than 4% for naive CD8, 2.3% for memory CD4, and roughly 0.4% for memory CD8. Sampling was limited to blood, and TCR repertoires in tissue likely differ from TCR repertoires in blood. The genetic and exposure-history diversity represented was limited by the small number of donors. Clonotypes shared by all four sorted-subset donors showed higher generation probabilities than non-shared clonotypes.

The donors were healthy, HIV-negative adults with no recently reported acute infections or vaccinations. Only Caucasian adults living in Nashville, Tennessee, USA were represented among the donors. CD4+ T cells were enriched through magnetic negative selection, after which naive cells were positively selected on CD45RA and the remaining negative fraction served as the memory subset. Blood was collected by leukapheresis, and PBMCs were isolated by Ficoll-Histopaque density gradient centrifugation and then cryopreserved in liquid nitrogen vapor phase. Purity and quantity of every magnetically sorted T cell population were checked by analytical flow cytometry. Genomic DNA was isolated from every sorted fraction and measured by UV absorbance on a Nanodrop 2000c. Using the deep immunoSEQ assay, TCR CDR3 regions were amplified from genomic DNA by multiplex PCR. Extracted genomic DNA from each cell subset was distributed evenly across all wells of several immunoSEQ 96-well plates, and each plate was treated as a replicate. For sorted subsets, 200 to 250 ng of genomic DNA, equivalent to about 30,000 T cell genomes, went into each replicate PCR. Purified libraries were quantified with a Qubit 3.0 fluorometer, sized on a Bioanalyzer 2100, and re-quantified with the KAPA Library Quantification kit. A separate single-read 150-cycle Illumina NextSeq 550 flow cell was used to sequence each immunoSEQ 96-well plate. The original pipeline was this. The immunoSEQ output contained only junctional sequences without quality scores, so filtering could not match that applied to full-length reads. To assign V/J genes and CDR3, sequences were annotated against IMGT germline references using PyIR, a Python wrapper for IgBLAST v1.9. Reads were filtered out if the reads had weak V/J assignments (E-value above 1e-6), no CDR3, stop codons, out-of-frame junctions, or ambiguous translated residues. A V3J clonotype was defined by an identical inferred V gene, J gene, and CDR3 amino acid sequence. The percentage overlap between two repertoires was calculated by dividing the number of shared unique clonotypes by the size of the smaller repertoire. RTK rarefaction, the Chao1 estimator, and Recon v2.1 estimates of unobserved clonotypes were used to assess repertoire richness. Generation probabilities for all TCRbeta clonotypes obtained by the gDNA method from a few donors were computed using OLGA. TCRdb holds this immuneACCESS table with in-frame rearrangements only. Some clones are missing; in checked studies, unresolved V genes explain under half, and the rest has no known cause. That table is the source of V, J and clone size, and D and trimming were worked out from the DNA. Counted in this sample were roughly 2.6 million clones; about 92% of them appeared once. The top ten hold around 0.14% of the sample.

The CDR3 runs 17 amino acids, cysteine and phenylalanine included. The DNA shown is the 51-base CDR3, in frame from base 1. The germline ends are 9 bases apart after V is trimmed by 0 bases and J by 0 bases. Sequences LNHNV (CDR1) and YYDKDF (CDR2) are obtained from the germline V gene (reference sequence). The rearrangement combines TRBV15 with TRBJ2-6, with the D gene call left open. The sequencing input was naive CD4+ T cells sorted from blood. The meaning of the sample's cell subset or site label: CD45RA+ positively selected. The clonotype was recovered from a man between 18 and 35 years old in good health. The DNA sequence is given as TGTGCCACCAGCAGAGATCGGATGGGCTCTGGGGCCAACGTCCTGACTTTC. It is translated as CATSRDRMGSGANVLTF.